This T cell receptor beta chain derives from a study of blood T cells in healthy people across ages. Sample-barcoded 5' priming and a J-beta primer mix drove a second PCR of roughly 7 to 11 cycles. TCRdb itself ran the 5' RACE reads through MiXCR, one entry per CDR3 protein. The sample lists 1.5 million to 2 million distinct CDR3 sequences, around 48% seen once, with 2% to 2.5% in the top ten. The TCR originated in a middle-aged woman in good health. The sample comprised blood.

CDR3 coding DNA: TGTGCCAGCAGCTTAGAGTGGGGTGCTCGACGACTGTACCAAGAGACCCAGTACTTC. Residues: CASSLEWGARRLYQETQYF. The chain combines TRBV7-9 with TRBJ2-5, with D unresolved. CDR3 length equals 19 residues. From germline, CDR1 is SEHNR and CDR2 FQNEAQ (reference sequence). The V gene lost 1 base and the J gene lost 0 bases, with 21 bases spanning the gap.